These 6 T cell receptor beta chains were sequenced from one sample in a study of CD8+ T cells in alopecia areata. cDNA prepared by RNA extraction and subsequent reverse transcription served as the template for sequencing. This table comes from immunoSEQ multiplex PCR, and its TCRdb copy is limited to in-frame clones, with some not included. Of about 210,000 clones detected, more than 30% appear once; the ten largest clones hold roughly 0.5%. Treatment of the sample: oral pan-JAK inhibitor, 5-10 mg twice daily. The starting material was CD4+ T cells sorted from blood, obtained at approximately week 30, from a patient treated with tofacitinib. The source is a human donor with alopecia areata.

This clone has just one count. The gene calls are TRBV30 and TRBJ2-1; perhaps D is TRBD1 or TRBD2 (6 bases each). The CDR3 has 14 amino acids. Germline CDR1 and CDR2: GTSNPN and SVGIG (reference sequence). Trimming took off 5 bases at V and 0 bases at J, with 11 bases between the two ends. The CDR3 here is CAWRGPSSYNEQFF. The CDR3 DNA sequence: TGTGCCTGGCGGGGGCCCAGCTCCTACAATGAGCAGTTCTTC.

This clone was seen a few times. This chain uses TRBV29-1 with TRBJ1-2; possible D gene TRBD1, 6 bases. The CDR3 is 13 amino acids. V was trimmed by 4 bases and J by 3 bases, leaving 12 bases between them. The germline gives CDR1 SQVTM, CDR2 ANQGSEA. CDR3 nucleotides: TGCAGCGTTGTGAGGGGGGCGGACTATGGCTACACCTTC. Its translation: CSVVRGADYGYTF.

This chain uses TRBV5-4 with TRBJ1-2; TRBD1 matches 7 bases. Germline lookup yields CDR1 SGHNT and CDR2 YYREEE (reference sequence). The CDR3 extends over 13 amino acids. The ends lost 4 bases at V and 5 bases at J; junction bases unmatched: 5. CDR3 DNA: TGTGCCAGCAGCGACGACAGGGTGTATGGCTACACCTTC. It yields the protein CASSDDRVYGYTF.

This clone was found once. In DNA form, the CDR3 reads TGTGCCAGCAGAGCGTTTGGGACAAACCAAGAGACCCAGTACTTC. Protein product: CASRAFGTNQETQYF. The chain joins TRBV6-6 to TRBJ2-5; perhaps TRBD1 as D (6 bases). Germline assignment: CDR1 MNHNY and CDR2 SVGAGI (reference sequence). The CDR3 length is 15 residues. The V gene lost 6 bases and the J gene lost 0 bases, with 14 bases spanning the gap.

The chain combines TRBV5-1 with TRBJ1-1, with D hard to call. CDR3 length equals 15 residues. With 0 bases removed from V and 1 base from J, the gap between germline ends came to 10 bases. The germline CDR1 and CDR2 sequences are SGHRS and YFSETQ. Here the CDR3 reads CASSLVPMANTEAFF. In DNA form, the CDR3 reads TGCGCCAGCAGCTTGGTCCCAATGGCGAACACTGAAGCTTTCTTT.

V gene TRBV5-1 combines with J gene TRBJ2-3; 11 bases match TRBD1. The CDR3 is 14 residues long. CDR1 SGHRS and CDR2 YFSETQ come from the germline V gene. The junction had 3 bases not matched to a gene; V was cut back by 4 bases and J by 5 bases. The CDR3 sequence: CASSLGQGGDTQYF. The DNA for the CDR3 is TGCGCCAGCAGCCTGGGACAGGGGGGAGATACGCAGTATTTT.